This TCR beta chain came from a study of blood T cell repertoires in COVID-19. The overall study: Material from acute and convalescent COVID-19 was sourced from the United States, Italy and Spain.

Trimming removed 3 bases from V and 3 bases from J; junction bases left unmatched: 9. Germline V gene data show CDR1 as SGHTA and CDR2 as FQGNSA. The CDR3 contains 17 residues. Clones were read by immunoSEQ multiplex PCR, and TCRdb kept only the in-frame ones, dropping some. The sample shows roughly 120,000 clones, about 82% of them seen only once. What was sequenced was peripheral blood. This receptor was obtained from a human donor in a cohort sampled during active COVID-19. V and J are TRBV7-2 and TRBJ2-2; 8 bases match TRBD2. The CDR3 nucleotides read TGTGCCAGCAGCTTCGACCGGGTAGCGGGATACACCGGGGAGCTGTTTTTT. This codes for CASSFDRVAGYTGELFF.